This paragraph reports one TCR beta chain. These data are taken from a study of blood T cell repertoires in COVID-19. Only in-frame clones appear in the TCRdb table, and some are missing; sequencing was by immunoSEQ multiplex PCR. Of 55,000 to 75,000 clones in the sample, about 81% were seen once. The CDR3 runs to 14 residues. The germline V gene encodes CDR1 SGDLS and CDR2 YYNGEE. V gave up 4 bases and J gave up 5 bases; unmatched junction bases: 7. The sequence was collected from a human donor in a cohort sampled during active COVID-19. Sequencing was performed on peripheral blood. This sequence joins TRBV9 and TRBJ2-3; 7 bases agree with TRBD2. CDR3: CASSPAGDVDTQYF. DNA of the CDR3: TGTGCCAGCAGCCCTGCGGGGGACGTAGATACGCAGTATTTT.